Sequencing of this TCR beta chain was carried out in a study of breast tumors, draining lymph nodes, adjacent tissues. Study-level points and caveats: Compared with lymph nodes, tumors were less diverse; compared with nontumor tissue, more. Data fit most tumor T cells coming from lymph node, expanding in tumor. Tumor and nontumor repertoires were significantly more similar in luminal-like than in basal-like breast cancer.

This clonotype has ten or more counts. Its antigen is currently unknown. CDR1 and CDR2 from the germline V gene are SNHLY and FYNNEI. J gave up 0 bases and V 6 bases, and 19 bases lay outside the gene matches. The CDR3 covers 20 residues. Axillary draining lymph nodes of breast cancer patients supplied the node samples. TCRdb redid the calling of the multiplex PCR reads with MiXCR, one entry per CDR3 protein. The sample gives under 150,000 distinct CDR3 sequences, approximately 22% of which show up once; about 2.2% is in the top ten. This TCR derives from a female donor with breast cancer. Some clones in this sample may be carry-over from other donors' samples. Sample: axillary lymph node tissue. The chain combines TRBV2 with TRBJ2-2; TRBD2 agrees at 7 bases. CDR3 nucleotide sequence: TGTGCCAGCAGACCCCCCCGGGGGGACGCCGCCCCTACGAACACCGGGGAGCTGTTTTTT. Amino acids: CASRPPRGDAAPTNTGELFF.